This T cell receptor beta chain emerged from a study of T cell responses to AZD1222 COVID-19 vaccine. Sequencing was performed with immunoSEQ multiplex PCR; in TCRdb, only in-frame clones are kept and a portion is missing. The repertoire holds roughly 60,000 clones, around 90% seen once, with around 5.2% in the top ten. Trimming took off 1 base at V and 3 bases at J, with 4 bases between the two ends. This CDR3 contains 13 residues. From germline, CDR1 is SGHAT and CDR2 FQNNGV. The chain couples TRBV11-2 to TRBJ1-3; no reliable D call. The source material was peripheral blood, sampled on day 0 of AZD1222 vaccination. The source is an adult in good health. The CDR3 DNA is TGTGCCAGCAGCTTAGTAATTGGAAACACCATATATTTT. Translation gives CASSLVIGNTIYF. The complete variable domain, with remaining parts taken from reference TRBV11-2 and TRBJ1-3, reads EAGVAQSPRYKIIEKRQSVAFWCNPISGHATLYWYQQILGQGPKLLIQFQNNGVVDDSQLPKDRFSAERLKGVDSTLKIQPAKLEDSAVYLCASSLVIGNTIYFGEGSWLTVV.